The 19 T cell receptor beta chains below were found in one sample sequenced in a study of T cells in Graves' hyperthyroidism and ophthalmopathy. Amplification targeted TCR beta CDR3 regions from RNA transcripts. An initial round of RT-PCR targeting the TCR CDR3 relied on the HTBI primer set. TCRdb passed the multiplex PCR reads through MiXCR, listing each CDR3 protein once. The data contain hundreds of thousands of distinct CDR3 sequences, 13% to 15% of them seen just once; the ten biggest clones take up 10% to 13%. Sequencing used blood. The receptors shown here come from a woman between 18 and 29 years old with Graves' hyperthyroidism.

This rearrangement joins TRBV12-3 or TRBV12-4 to TRBJ2-7; TRBD1 aligns across 7 bases. The DNA end is a closer match to TRBJ2-5, so the J assignment may be wrong. This CDR3 has 13 residues. This CDR3 reads CASSYRTGRTQYF. For the CDR3, the DNA is TGTGCCAGCAGTTATAGGACAGGTCGGACCCAGTACTTC.

This chain connects TRBV20-1 to TRBJ2-7; D might be TRBD1 (5 bases). V was clipped by 0 bases and J by 0 bases, with 12 bases between them. Germline assignment: CDR1 DFQATT and CDR2 SNEGSKA (reference sequence). CDR3 length: 15 amino acids. The CDR3: CSARDRQSSSYEQYF. In DNA, the CDR3 is TGCAGTGCTAGAGATAGACAGAGTAGCTCCTACGAGCAGTACTTC.

This clonotype was seen a handful of times. The chain uses TRBV7-9 and TRBJ2-7; the D gene could be TRBD1 or TRBD2 (6 bases each). Germline values: CDR1 SEHNR, CDR2 FQNEAQ (reference sequence). V was shortened by 4 bases and J by 2 bases, with 15 bases between the two germline ends. CDR3 length: 15 amino acids. CDR3 region: CASSSPPGEAYEQYF. In DNA form, the CDR3 reads TGTGCCAGCAGCTCCCCCCCAGGGGAGGCCTACGAGCAGTACTTC. Looking up the rest from reference TRBV7-9 and TRBJ2-7 gives the full variable domain: DTGVSQNPRHKITKRGQNVTFRCDPISEHNRLYWYRQTLGQGPEFLTYFQNEAQLEKSRLLSDRFSAERPKGSFSTLEIQRTEQGDSAMYLCASSSPPGEAYEQYFGPGTRLTVT.

This clonotype has at least ten counts. The V gene is TRBV30, the J gene TRBJ2-2, with D maybe TRBD2 (6 bases). The CDR3 covers 17 residues. V was shortened by 0 bases and J by 2 bases, with 16 bases between the two germline ends. CDR1 is GTSNPN, CDR2 SVGIG, per germline (reference sequence). The CDR3 loop reads CAWSVQWSGLNTGELFF. The CDR3 nucleotides are TGTGCCTGGAGTGTACAGTGGAGCGGGCTCAACACCGGGGAGCTGTTTTTT.

This clonotype was seen at least ten times. V is TRBV30 and J is TRBJ2-3, with a possible D match to TRBD2 (5 bases). Per the germline V gene, CDR1 is GTSNPN and CDR2 is SVGIG (reference sequence). V was cut by 1 base and J by 7 bases, with 9 bases left in between. There are 12 residues in the CDR3. DNA of the CDR3: TGTGCCTGGAGTGGAGGACTGAATACGCAGTATTTT. Protein sequence: CAWSGGLNTQYF.

This clonotype was counted many times. This rearrangement joins TRBV12-3 or TRBV12-4 to TRBJ2-7; 8 bases fit TRBD1. CDR3 length: 14 amino acids. The trim removed 6 bases at V and 1 base at J, leaving 5 bases unmatched. CDR3 region: CASRPYRGSYEQYF. Here the CDR3 DNA reads TGTGCCAGCAGACCCTACAGGGGGTCCTACGAGCAGTACTTC.

The sample holds many counts of this clonotype. This chain connects TRBV20-1 to TRBJ1-2; perhaps TRBD1 as D (5 bases). The germline CDR1 and CDR2 sequences are DFQATT and SNEGSKA (reference sequence). The CDR3 loop spans 13 amino acids. V was trimmed by 2 bases and J by 1 base, leaving 8 bases between them. The CDR3 DNA reads as TGCAGTGCTAGAACAGGAAATAACTATGGCTACACCTTC. This encodes CSARTGNNYGYTF.

For this clonotype: One end of the junction is discordant with germline, which a read error may explain. This chain uses TRBV10-3 with TRBJ2-7; no clear D gene. This CDR3 is built from 14 residues. Germline V gene lookup returns CDR1 ENHRY and CDR2 SYGVKD. The CDR3 protein is CASSGARISYEQYF. The CDR3 nucleotides are TGTGCCAGCAGTGGAGCCAGGATCTCCTACGAGCAGTACTTC.

The CDR3 DNA reads TGTGCCACCAGCAGCCCATATAATTCACCCCTCCACTTT. This encodes CATSSPYNSPLHF. J is TRBJ1-6 and V is TRBV15; no reliable D call. Trimming cost V 3 bases and J 4 bases, with 4 bases left between them. This CDR3 is 13 amino acids long. Looked up from germline, CDR1 is LNHNV and CDR2 is YYDKDF (reference sequence). The full variable domain, in which reference TRBV15 and TRBJ1-6 provide the parts outside the CDR3, is DAMVIQNPRYQVTQFGKPVTLSCSQTLNHNVMYWYQQKSSQAPKLLFHYYDKDFNNEADTPDNFQSRRPNTSFCFLDIRSPGLGDTAMYLCATSSPYNSPLHFGNGTRLTVT.

This clonotype was detected ten times or more. The chain links TRBV12-3 or TRBV12-4 to TRBJ2-5; D gene unclear. The CDR3 length is 13 residues. V was clipped by 6 bases and J by 5 bases, with 13 bases between them. As DNA, the CDR3 is TGTGCCAGCAGCGTGACCCAGGCCGAGACCCAGTACTTC. Translated, it gives CASSVTQAETQYF.

The CDR3 here is CASSLQAPYGYTF. CDR3 nucleotide sequence: TGTGCCAGCAGCCTTCAAGCCCCCTATGGCTACACCTTC. This chain links TRBV6-1 with TRBJ1-2, with D uncertain. The germline CDR1 and CDR2 sequences are MNHNS and SASEGT. Trimming removed 6 bases from V and 4 bases from J, with 12 bases in between. The CDR3 runs to 13 residues.

This chain links TRBV7-9 with TRBJ2-7, with D unresolved. The CDR3 runs 13 residues. Germline V lookup: CDR1 SEHNR, CDR2 FQNEAQ (reference sequence). Trimming took 2 bases from V and 1 from J, leaving 6 bases between them. The CDR3 protein is CASSLFASYEQYF. In DNA, the CDR3 is TGTGCCAGCAGCTTATTCGCTTCCTACGAGCAGTACTTC.

In its sample, this clonotype was seen many times. V and J are TRBV7-9 and TRBJ2-3; maybe TRBD1 (6 bases). The CDR3 is 14 residues long. The germline V gene encodes CDR1 SEHNR and CDR2 FQNEAQ (reference sequence). The ends were cut back, 3 bases at V and 3 bases at J, with 10 bases in the middle. The CDR3 region is CASSFTGPTDTQYF. The CDR3 nucleotides are TGTGCCAGCAGCTTCACAGGGCCGACAGATACGCAGTATTTT.

The chain has TRBV19 and TRBJ1-1; TRBD1 matches at 7 bases. V trimming: 3 bases; J trimming: 4 bases; junction bases outside the gene matches: 5. This CDR3 spans 14 amino acids. Germline V gene data show CDR1 as LNHDA and CDR2 as SQIVND (reference sequence). In DNA form, the CDR3 reads TGTGCCAGTAGTATTGACAGGGAGGGCACTGAAGCTTTCTTT. Its translation: CASSIDREGTEAFF.

This clonotype was observed at least ten times. The rearrangement links TRBV30 to TRBJ2-3, with 8 bases aligning to TRBD1. The J segment lost 2 bases and the V segment lost 5 bases, leaving 6 bases of the junction unmatched. CDR1 and CDR2 (germline): GTSNPN, SVGIG (reference sequence). The CDR3 extends over 14 amino acids. The CDR3 here is CAWARQGYTDTQYF. CDR3 nucleotides: TGTGCCTGGGCTCGACAGGGGTACACAGATACGCAGTATTTT.

This clonotype has more than one count but fewer than ten. The CDR3 sequence: CASSSSRLSTSTDTQYF. The CDR3 DNA reads TGCGCCAGCAGCTCATCGAGATTGTCTACTAGCACAGATACGCAGTATTTT. The chain employs TRBV4-1 and TRBJ2-3; no clear D gene. CDR1 MGHRA and CDR2 YSYEKL come from the germline V gene. The CDR3 is made up of 17 amino acids. V was trimmed by 5 bases and J by 0 bases, leaving 18 bases between them.

The chain carries TRBV5-6 and TRBJ1-2, with D possibly being TRBD1 (6 bases). The CDR3 has 13 residues. Germline loops: CDR1 SGHDT, CDR2 YYEEEE. The germline V and J ends were trimmed by 0 bases and 6 bases, with 9 bases remaining between them. The CDR3, as DNA: TGTGCCAGCAGCTTGGAACAGGGAAATGGCTACACCTTC. This gives the protein CASSLEQGNGYTF.

This clonotype has only a few counts. The chain combines TRBV2 with TRBJ2-2; TRBD2 is a possible D gene (5 bases). The CDR3 extends over 15 amino acids. V lost 7 bases and J lost 2, with 14 bases in between. The germline gives CDR1 SNHLY, CDR2 FYNNEI. For the CDR3, the DNA is TGTGCCAGCACTCCGGGATCCCCCAACACCGGGGAGCTGTTTTTT. Residues: CASTPGSPNTGELFF.

The chain carries TRBV14 and TRBJ2-2; 10 bases fit TRBD2. The CDR3 totals 15 residues. CDR1 is SGHDN, CDR2 FVKESK, per germline. The junction had 3 bases not matched to a gene; V was cut back by 2 bases and J by 6 bases. This chain's CDR3 is CASSQLAGVPGELFF. CDR3 nucleotide sequence: TGTGCCAGCAGCCAACTAGCGGGAGTACCCGGGGAGCTGTTTTTT.